This is a list of T cell receptor beta chains from one sample in a study of neurological immune-mediated disorders. TCRdb re-called the 5' RACE reads with MiXCR, one entry per CDR3 protein. The sample yields 25,000 to 40,000 distinct CDR3 sequences, 1.5% seen once. The sample taken for sequencing was PBMCs. All receptors derive from a woman aged 25 to 45 with multiple sclerosis. CDR3s include the opening cysteine and the closing phenylalanine or tryptophan. D genes are given only for firm matches. Part of the rows lack a size; the others show once, few, many or a class for expanded clones.

V	size	J	D	CDR3	DNA
TRBV5-1	many	TRBJ2-1	NA	CASSLPTTGLWNEQFF	TGCGCCAGCAGCTTGCCCACGACAGGATTGTGGAATGAGCAGTTCTTC
TRBV7-2	many	TRBJ1-4	NA	CASSPTGGSNEKLFF	TGTGCCAGCAGCCCTACGGGAGGATCTAATGAAAAACTGTTTTTT
TRBV5-1	many	TRBJ2-1	TRBD2	CASSSAGTSGNEQFF	TGCGCCAGCAGCTCGGCGGGGACTAGCGGGAATGAGCAGTTCTTC
TRBV5-1	many	TRBJ2-7	TRBD1	CASSLSRDSSYEQYF	TGCGCCAGCAGCCTCTCCCGGGACAGCTCCTACGAGCAGTACTTC
TRBV5-6	many	TRBJ2-7	TRBD2	CASSPGLAVLYEQYF	TGTGCCAGCAGCCCGGGACTAGCGGTGCTCTACGAGCAGTACTTC
TRBV9	many	TRBJ2-1	NA	CASSPEGGQYEQFF	TGTGCCAGCAGCCCAGAGGGGGGACAATATGAGCAGTTCTTC
TRBV9	many	TRBJ2-2	NA	CASSAYGSELFF	TGTGCCAGCAGCGCCTACGGGAGCGAGCTGTTTTTT
TRBV20-1	many	TRBJ2-7	TRBD1	CSARDRRTGIHEQYF	TGCAGTGCTAGAGATCGGAGGACAGGGATCCACGAGCAGTACTTC
TRBV27	many	TRBJ2-3	TRBD2	CASSLSSSGGTRDTQYF	TGTGCCAGCAGTTTATCGTCTAGCGGGGGGACCAGGGATACGCAGTATTTT
TRBV2	many	TRBJ1-2	NA	CASSYRDTNYGYTF	TGTGCCAGCAGCTACCGGGACACCAACTATGGCTACACCTTC
TRBV4-3	many	TRBJ2-1	NA	CASSQWRERYNEQFF	TGCGCCAGCAGCCAATGGAGGGAGCGATACAATGAGCAGTTCTTC
TRBV7-2	many	TRBJ2-4	NA	CASSLERAQNIQYF	TGTGCCAGCAGCTTAGAAAGGGCTCAAAACATTCAGTACTTC
TRBV12-3/TRBV12-4	many	TRBJ1-1	TRBD1	CASSRWTGVSAEAFF	TGTGCCAGCAGTCGATGGACAGGGGTGTCGGCGGAAGCTTTCTTT
TRBV12-3/TRBV12-4	many	TRBJ1-2	TRBD1	CASSFPGQAGTF	TGTGCCAGCAGTTTTCCGGGACAGGCGGGCACCTTC
TRBV6-5	many	TRBJ2-1	TRBD1	CASKGQIYNEQFF	TGTGCCAGCAAGGGACAGATCTACAATGAGCAGTTCTTC
TRBV7-2	many	TRBJ1-2	TRBD1	CASSLDQGAGGGYTF	TGTGCCAGCAGCTTAGATCAGGGGGCGGGGGGTGGCTACACCTTC
TRBV12-3/TRBV12-4	many	TRBJ2-3	TRBD1	CASTPGQGGQYF	TGTGCCAGCACCCCTGGACAGGGGGGCCAGTATTTT
TRBV4-1	many	TRBJ1-2	TRBD1	CASSLEDRGDYGYTF	TGCGCCAGCAGCCTCGAAGACAGGGGCGACTATGGCTACACCTTC
TRBV4-3	many	TRBJ2-3	TRBD1	CASSSTGAGDTQYF	TGCGCCAGCAGCTCGACAGGGGCGGGAGATACGCAGTATTTT
TRBV20-1	many	TRBJ2-1	NA	CSAKPRDSAYNEQFF	TGCAGTGCTAAGCCCCGGGATTCCGCGTACAATGAGCAGTTCTTC
TRBV12-3/TRBV12-4	many	TRBJ2-5	NA	CASATGQTSETQYF	TGTGCCAGCGCAACTGGACAGACGTCGGAGACCCAGTACTTC
TRBV12-3/TRBV12-4	many	TRBJ1-1	NA	CATSRLRDTEAFF	TGTGCCACCTCACGACTGAGGGACACTGAAGCTTTCTTT
TRBV7-7	many	TRBJ2-6	TRBD1	CATQGAGANVLTF	TGTGCCACCCAGGGGGCTGGGGCCAACGTCCTGACTTTC
TRBV7-2	many	TRBJ2-7	NA	CASRRPSSYEQYF	TGTGCCAGCAGGCGACCGAGCTCCTACGAGCAGTACTTC
TRBV11-2	many	TRBJ2-7	TRBD1	CASSLYPGQSYEQYF	TGTGCCAGCAGCTTATACCCGGGACAGAGCTACGAGCAGTACTTC
TRBV21-1	many	TRBJ2-1	NA	CASSNRRAGVHNEQFF	TGTGCCAGCAGCAATCGAAGGGCGGGGGTGCATAATGAGCAGTTCTTC
TRBV5-1	many	TRBJ2-7	NA	CASSPWDGSYEQYF	TGCGCCAGCAGCCCCTGGGACGGCTCCTACGAGCAGTACTTC
TRBV5-1	many	TRBJ2-3	NA	CASSSFATSTDTQYF	TGCGCCAGCAGCTCCTTTGCGACTAGCACAGATACGCAGTATTTT
TRBV18	many	TRBJ2-5	TRBD1	CASSSRTGSQTQYF	TGTGCCAGCTCATCTCGGACAGGGTCGCAGACCCAGTACTTC
TRBV5-1	medium-sized	TRBJ2-7	NA	CASSLGLFYEQYF	TGCGCCAGCTCCTTGGGACTGTTCTACGAGCAGTACTTC
TRBV18	many	TRBJ2-7	NA	CASSPDLWEQYF	TGTGCCAGCTCACCTGATCTTTGGGAGCAGTACTTC
TRBV7-2	many	TRBJ2-7	NA	CASSPRPREGGEQYF	TGTGCCAGCAGCCCGAGGCCCAGGGAGGGGGGGGAGCAGTACTTC
TRBV2	few	TRBJ1-4	TRBD1	CASTTGTGNEKLFF	TGTGCCAGCACCACCGGGACAGGGAATGAAAAACTGTTTTTT
TRBV12-3/TRBV12-4	many	TRBJ1-1	NA	CASSFQGLNTEAFF	TGTGCCAGCAGTTTTCAGGGACTGAACACTGAAGCTTTCTTT
TRBV20-1	NA	TRBJ2-7	NA	CSAGGFSYEQYF	TGCAGTGCTGGGGGGTTCTCCTACGAGCAGTACTTC
TRBV6-1	many	TRBJ2-1	NA	CASSSSLGALYNEQFF	TGTGCCAGCAGTTCGTCGTTGGGGGCTTTGTACAATGAGCAGTTCTTC
TRBV12-3/TRBV12-4	many	TRBJ2-1	NA	CASQEDSYNEQFF	TGTGCCAGCCAGGAGGATTCCTACAATGAGCAGTTCTTC
TRBV5-1	many	TRBJ2-1	NA	CASSTSGNTGVDEQFF	TGCGCCAGCAGCACGTCCGGGAACACTGGGGTCGATGAGCAGTTCTTC
TRBV2	many	TRBJ2-3	TRBD2	CATRAGPSTDTQYF	TGTGCCACACGAGCGGGGCCTAGCACAGATACGCAGTATTTT
TRBV20-1	many	TRBJ2-2	NA	CSARDQMKGTAGELFF	TGCAGTGCTAGAGATCAGATGAAGGGAACGGCCGGGGAGCTGTTTTTT
TRBV5-1	many	TRBJ1-3	NA	CASSPGSGRSGNTIYF	TGCGCCAGCAGCCCGGGTTCAGGGAGATCTGGAAACACCATATATTTT
TRBV20-1	many	TRBJ2-7	TRBD2	CSARDSGGAPEQYF	TGCAGTGCTAGGGATAGCGGGGGGGCCCCCGAGCAGTACTTC